The T cell receptor beta chain described here comes from a study of blood T cell repertoires in COVID-19. On the study more broadly: Samples of COVID-19 (acute and convalescent) were obtained from the United States, Italy and Spain. PBMCs, B-cell-depleted T cells, or T cells provided the cDNA or gDNA that made up the material.

The CDR3 loop spans 14 amino acids. The V gene end was trimmed by 7 bases and the J gene end by 4 bases; junction bases not matched to a gene: 11. Germline assignment: CDR1 SGHRS and CDR2 YFSETQ. Libraries were prepared by immunoSEQ multiplex PCR; TCRdb keeps only in-frame clonotypes and omits some of them. The table includes fewer than 40,000 clones, about three quarters detected once. This clone appeared a few times. The genes are TRBV5-1 and TRBJ2-7, with 7 bases lining up with TRBD1. Material for sequencing was peripheral blood. The receptor comes from a man in his 60s with acute or convalescent COVID-19. The DNA for the CDR3 is TGCGCCAGCCACGCCGGGACAGCGCGATACGAGCAGTACTTC. Protein: CASHAGTARYEQYF.